This T cell receptor (beta chain) came from a study of blood T cell repertoires in COVID-19. The repertoire was sequenced with immunoSEQ multiplex PCR; TCRdb's copy has only in-frame clones and lacks some. The table records 100,000 or so clones, less than 85% of them present only once. The sample taken for sequencing was peripheral blood. The receptor's source is a man aged 70-80 years with active or convalescent COVID-19.

The CDR3, as DNA: TGTGCCAGCAGCGTCGGACAGCGCACAGATACGCAGTATTTT. It yields the protein CASSVGQRTDTQYF. This chain uses TRBV9 with TRBJ2-3, with D possibly TRBD1 on 6 matching bases. Trimming cost V 2 bases and J 1 base, with 8 bases left between them. This CDR3 region has 14 residues. In germline, CDR1 is SGDLS, CDR2 YYNGEE.